The T cell receptor beta chain described here comes from a study of blood T cell repertoires in COVID-19. Turning to the study itself: From the United States, Italy and Spain came samples of acute and convalescent COVID-19. T cells, B-cell-depleted T cells, or PBMCs supplied cDNA or gDNA.

In the source study's methods: Reference gene primer amplification gave nucleated cell count estimates. Sequenced by immunoSEQ multiplex PCR; TCRdb stores in-frame clones only, minus some. V and J calls and clone size are as listed in that table; D and trimming were resolved from the DNA. The table has around 170,000 clones, around 87% seen once. Germline CDR1 SGHNT, CDR2 YENEEA. Germline trimming cut 1 base from V and 4 bases from J; bases unmatched to any gene: 4. The CDR3 contains 16 residues. V is TRBV11-3 and J is TRBJ2-2, with 9 nucleotides matching TRBD2. The receptor comes from a man aged 60-69 years with COVID-19, enrolled during active disease. The source material was peripheral blood. The CDR3 coding sequence is TGTGCCAGCAGCTTAGGAGTAGCGGGAGTCACCGGGGAGCTGTTTTTT. Amino acids: CASSLGVAGVTGELFF.